This T cell receptor beta chain is from a study of neurological immune-mediated disorders. In its sample, this clonotype was seen many times. Its antigen is as yet unknown. The time point denotes: longitudinal time-point 2. Source material was 2 million unsorted PBMCs, stored at -80 °C in RNAlater. Findings and caveats of the study: HTLV-1-associated myelopathy had the most TCR clonal expansion, while multiple sclerosis had the least, a level that fell below healthy controls.

Each CDR3 protein gets one entry after TCRdb re-called the 5' RACE reads with MiXCR. The sample shows some 87,000 distinct CDR3 sequences, around 6% of them seen only once. The sample taken for sequencing was PBMCs. The receptor's source is a woman aged 55 to 70 with multiple sclerosis.

The chain's CDR3 is CASSYTSGSSSYNEQFF. CDR3 nucleotide sequence: TGTGCCAGCAGCTACACTAGCGGCTCGAGCTCCTACAATGAGCAGTTCTTC. The chain couples TRBV5-5 to TRBJ2-1, with 8 positions matching TRBD2. Germline CDR1 reads SGHKS; CDR2 reads YYEKEE (reference sequence). V was clipped by 3 bases and J by 0 bases; unmatched bases: 8. The CDR3 has 17 residues.